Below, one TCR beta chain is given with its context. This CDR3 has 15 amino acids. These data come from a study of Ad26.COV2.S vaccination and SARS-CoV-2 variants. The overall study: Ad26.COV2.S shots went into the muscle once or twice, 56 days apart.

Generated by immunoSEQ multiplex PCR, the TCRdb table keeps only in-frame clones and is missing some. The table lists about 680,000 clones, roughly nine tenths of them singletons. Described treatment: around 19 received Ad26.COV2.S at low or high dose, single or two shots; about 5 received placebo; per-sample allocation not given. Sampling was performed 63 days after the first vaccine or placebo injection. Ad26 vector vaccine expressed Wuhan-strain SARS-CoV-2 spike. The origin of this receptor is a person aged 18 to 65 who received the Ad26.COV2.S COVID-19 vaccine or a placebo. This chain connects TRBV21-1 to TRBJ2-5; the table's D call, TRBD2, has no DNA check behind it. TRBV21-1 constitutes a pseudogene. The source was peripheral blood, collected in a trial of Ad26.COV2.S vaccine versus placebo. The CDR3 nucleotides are TGTGCCAGCACCCTACTAGCGGAGATTCAAGAGACCCAGTACTTC. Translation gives CASTLLAEIQETQYF.